The 30 T cell receptor beta chains below were found in one sample sequenced in a study of blood T cell repertoires in COVID-19. The repertoire was sequenced with immunoSEQ multiplex PCR; TCRdb's copy has only in-frame clones and lacks some. Of some 300,000 clones listed, approximately 89% were seen once; the top ten hold 5.5% to 7%. Material: peripheral blood. These receptors all stem from a woman in her twenties or thirties who had recovered from COVID-19.

The V gene is TRBV6-5, the J gene TRBJ1-2, with 11 bases identical to TRBD1. V lost 7 bases to trimming and J lost 4 bases; unmatched junction nucleotides: 5. Germline CDR1 is MNHEY and CDR2 is SVGAGI. The length of the CDR3 is 14 residues. The CDR3 here is CASNPGTGGYGYTF. As DNA, the CDR3 is TGTGCCAGCAATCCCGGGACAGGGGGCTATGGCTACACCTTC.

This chain joins TRBV20-1 and TRBJ1-1; tentative D call: TRBD1 (6 bases). This CDR3 is 11 amino acids long. CDR1 and CDR2 from the germline V gene are DFQATT and SNEGSKA (reference sequence). The ends were cut back, 3 bases at V and 6 bases at J, with 8 bases in the middle. The CDR3 is CSARGAPEAFF. CDR3 in DNA: TGCAGTGCTAGGGGGGCCCCTGAAGCTTTCTTT.

The chain uses TRBV28 and TRBJ2-7; 12 positions agree with TRBD2. Germline V gene lookup returns CDR1 MDHEN and CDR2 SYDVKM. The CDR3 is 16 residues long. V shed 3 bases, J shed 2 bases, and the junction held 5 bases outside the gene matches. CDR3 DNA: TGTGCCAGCAGTTTTGGGCTAGCGGGGGGGCCCTACGAGCAGTACTTC. Encoded protein: CASSFGLAGGPYEQYF.

The rearrangement uses TRBV24-1 and TRBJ2-3, with a possible D match to TRBD1 (6 bases). This CDR3 is built from 15 residues. Germline CDR1 is KGHDR and CDR2 is SFDVKD. The V and J ends lost 4 bases and 7 bases respectively, with 17 bases between them. The CDR3 sequence: CATSDPETGENTQYF. CDR3 coding DNA: TGTGCCACCAGTGACCCAGAGACAGGAGAAAATACGCAGTATTTT.

The sample holds one count of this clone. The rearrangement uses TRBV9 and TRBJ2-3; D uncertain. V gave up 0 bases and J gave up 9 bases, with 8 bases separating them. Germline V lookup: CDR1 SGDLS, CDR2 YYNGEE. This CDR3 comprises 12 residues. CDR3 in DNA: TGTGCCAGCAGCGTAGGCGGTCAGACGCAGTATTTT. It codes for CASSVGGQTQYF.

The gene calls are TRBV7-9 and TRBJ2-5; tentatively, D is TRBD2 (5 bases). The CDR3 has 13 amino acids. V gave up 3 bases and J gave up 9 bases, with 14 bases separating them. Germline assignment: CDR1 SEHNR and CDR2 FQNEAQ (reference sequence). The CDR3 DNA reads as TGTGCCAGCAGCTTGGATGGAGAAGCGGCCCAGTACTTC. Its translation: CASSLDGEAAQYF.

This clone showed up just a few times. The genes are TRBV4-1 and TRBJ2-3; 8 positions match TRBD2. In germline, CDR1 is MGHRA, CDR2 YSYEKL. The CDR3 has 15 amino acids. V shed 5 bases and J 0 bases; nucleotides not matched to a gene: 4. CDR3 in amino acids: CASSSTSVSTDTQYF. The CDR3 nucleotides read TGCGCCAGCAGCTCGACTAGCGTGAGCACAGATACGCAGTATTTT.

This chain links TRBV4-1 with TRBJ2-1; TRBD2 matches 11 bases. This CDR3 spans 16 amino acids. The ends lost 4 bases at V and 7 bases at J; junction bases unmatched: 9. Germline V gene data show CDR1 as MGHRA and CDR2 as YSYEKL. The CDR3: CASSLSWVAGGNEQFF. CDR3 in DNA: TGCGCCAGCAGCCTTTCCTGGGTAGCGGGGGGGAATGAGCAGTTCTTC.

The chain couples TRBV19 to TRBJ2-7, with D perhaps TRBD1 (6 bases). This CDR3 has 15 residues. CDR1 LNHDA and CDR2 SQIVND come from the germline V gene (reference sequence). The germline V and J ends were trimmed by 5 bases and 2 bases, with 16 bases remaining between them. Written as DNA, the CDR3 is TGTGCCAGTAGTTATCGACAGGCGTTCACCTACGAGCAGTACTTC. Translated, it gives CASSYRQAFTYEQYF.

The rearrangement links TRBV7-8 to TRBJ2-1; TRBD2 is a possible D gene (6 bases). This CDR3 is built from 15 residues. Per the germline V gene, CDR1 is SGHVS and CDR2 is FQNEAQ. The ends were cut back, 4 bases at V and 1 base at J, with 11 bases in the middle. The chain's CDR3 is CASSWGEASYNEQFF. For the CDR3, the DNA is TGTGCCAGCAGCTGGGGGGAGGCGTCCTACAATGAGCAGTTCTTC.

This clone showed up just once. This chain uses TRBV6-2 or TRBV6-3 with TRBJ2-5, with D possibly TRBD2 on 6 matching bases. This CDR3 region has 15 residues. Trimming took off 4 bases at V and 1 base at J, with 13 bases between the two ends. Germline loops: CDR1 MNHEY, CDR2 SVGEGT. This chain's CDR3 is CASSSRAGPQETQYF. CDR3 coding DNA: TGTGCCAGCAGTTCCAGGGCGGGACCCCAAGAGACCCAGTACTTC.

The J gene is TRBJ2-1, the V gene TRBV5-8, with a possible D match to TRBD1 (6 bases). Trimming pared 2 bases from V and 2 bases from J, leaving 11 bases between. Germline lookup yields CDR1 SGHTS and CDR2 YDEGEE. The length of the CDR3 is 15 residues. The CDR3 DNA is TGTGCCAGCAGCTTCAGACAGGCCACCTACAATGAGCAGTTCTTC. Translation: CASSFRQATYNEQFF.

The CDR3 DNA reads TGTGCCAGCTCACTAGAAAAACAGGGGTTCGGCACAGATACGCAGTATTTT. Translating it yields CASSLEKQGFGTDTQYF. The rearrangement uses TRBV18 and TRBJ2-3; 7 bases agree with TRBD1. V lost 4 bases, J lost 1 base, and 11 bases stayed unmatched. CDR3 size: 17 residues. The germline gives CDR1 KGHSH, CDR2 LQKENI.

V and J are TRBV9 and TRBJ1-6, with TRBD1 as a possible D gene (5 bases). With 4 bases removed from V and 7 bases from J, the gap between germline ends came to 15 bases. CDR3 size: 15 residues. Per the germline V gene, CDR1 is SGDLS and CDR2 is YYNGEE. CDR3 loop: CASSPSGGLNSPLHF. DNA for the CDR3: TGTGCCAGCAGCCCCAGTGGGGGGTTGAATTCACCCCTCCACTTT.

This clone was seen a handful of times. The DNA of the CDR3 is TGTGCCAGCAGTTTAAGTCGGTGGGGGGAATCGGACACTGAAGCTTTCTTT. Translation: CASSLSRWGESDTEAFF. The chain recombines TRBV28 with TRBJ1-1; the D gene is possibly TRBD1 (5 bases). V lost 2 bases to trimming and J lost 3 bases, with 19 bases between them. Germline values: CDR1 MDHEN, CDR2 SYDVKM. CDR3 size: 17 residues.

The chain is built from TRBV23-1 and TRBJ2-1; no reliable D call. TRBV23-1 is treated as an ORF (open reading frame) with a function not yet certain. Trimming took 2 bases from V and 13 from J, leaving 12 bases between them. The CDR3 contains 12 residues. This CDR3 is CASSQGPVFQFF. As DNA, the CDR3 is TGCGCCAGCAGTCAAGGGCCGGTATTCCAGTTCTTC.

The rearrangement uses TRBV6-5 and TRBJ2-7; D remains unclear. The CDR3 length is 13 residues. Germline-derived CDR1 and CDR2 are MNHEY and SVGAGI. With 4 bases removed from V and 3 bases from J, the gap between germline ends came to 10 bases. In DNA, the CDR3 is TGTGCCAGCAGTTTGACACCTATCTACGAGCAGTACTTC. This gives the protein CASSLTPIYEQYF.

The V call is TRBV27, the J call TRBJ2-7, with TRBD1 matching 7 bases. In germline, CDR1 is MNHEY, CDR2 SMNVEV (reference sequence). J was trimmed by 5 bases and V by 4 bases; bases with no gene match: 17. CDR3 length: 17 amino acids. The CDR3 DNA reads as TGTGCCAGCAGTTCCGCGACAGGGTTCACCCCCATTGACGAGCAGTACTTC. Translation: CASSSATGFTPIDEQYF.

This clone appeared a few times. This chain joins TRBV11-2 and TRBJ2-7; possible D gene TRBD2, 6 bases. The germline V and J ends were trimmed by 5 bases and 3 bases, with 17 bases remaining between them. The CDR3 spans 15 residues. Germline CDR1 reads SGHAT; CDR2 reads FQNNGV. The CDR3 loop is CASSPLRSGGYEQYF. CDR3 in DNA: TGTGCCAGCAGCCCCCTCCGGTCCGGGGGCTACGAGCAGTACTTC. Combining the CDR3 with reference TRBV11-2 and TRBJ2-7 gives the whole variable domain EAGVAQSPRYKIIEKRQSVAFWCNPISGHATLYWYQQILGQGPKLLIQFQNNGVVDDSQLPKDRFSAERLKGVDSTLKIQPAKLEDSAVYLCASSPLRSGGYEQYFGPGTRLTVT.

V and J are TRBV6-6 and TRBJ1-6; D perhaps matches TRBD1 (6 bases). From germline, CDR1 is MNHNY and CDR2 SVGAGI (reference sequence). The length of the CDR3 is 13 residues. V was trimmed by 6 bases and J by 8 bases, leaving 11 bases between them. The CDR3 region is CASRGSGDSPLHF. The CDR3 DNA follows: TGTGCCAGCAGGGGATCAGGGGATTCACCCCTCCACTTT.

The V call is TRBV5-3, the J call TRBJ1-4; no clear D. TRBV5-3 is given ORF status, its function remaining uncertain. Trimming pared 0 bases from V and 8 bases from J, leaving 11 bases between. CDR3 size: 14 residues. CDR3 region: CARSLAPPEEKLFF. The DNA for the CDR3 is TGTGCCAGAAGCTTGGCACCCCCCGAGGAAAAACTGTTTTTT.

The chain recombines TRBV4-2 with TRBJ2-3, with 8 bases that match TRBD2. V was pared by 0 bases and J by 1 base, with 6 bases of the junction left unmatched. Germline assignment: CDR1 LGHNA and CDR2 YNFKEQ. CDR3 length: 17 amino acids. The DNA for the CDR3 is TGTGCCAGCAGCCAAGATCCAGGTAGCGGGGGCACAGATACGCAGTATTTT. It specifies CASSQDPGSGGTDTQYF.

V and J are TRBV13 and TRBJ1-2, with a possible D match to TRBD1 (6 bases). CDR1 and CDR2 (germline): PRHDT, FYEKMQ (reference sequence). V was clipped by 3 bases and J by 6 bases, with 23 bases between them. This CDR3 is 17 amino acids long. The CDR3 DNA follows: TGTGCCAGCAGCTTTAAGATTGAAAGGACAGCGGAAAATGGCTACACCTTC. Amino acid sequence: CASSFKIERTAENGYTF.

The rearrangement links TRBV5-6 to TRBJ1-2; no clear D. CDR1 and CDR2 (germline): SGHDT, YYEEEE. There are 14 residues in the CDR3. Trimming took off 0 bases at V and 2 bases at J, with 8 bases between the two ends. This CDR3 is CASSLDLGNYGYTF. Written as DNA, the CDR3 is TGTGCCAGCAGCTTGGATCTCGGGAACTATGGCTACACCTTC.

This chain connects TRBV7-3 to TRBJ2-3, with 9 nucleotides matching TRBD2. This CDR3 has 14 amino acids. V lost 2 bases and J lost 4; bases outside the gene matches: 1. Germline CDR1 reads SGHTA; CDR2 reads FQGTGA. CDR3 sequence: CASSLLAGSDTQYF. The CDR3 DNA reads as TGTGCCAGCAGCTTACTAGCGGGGTCAGATACGCAGTATTTT.

About this clone: Other DNA variants within this sample encode the same CDR3. The rearrangement uses TRBV11-2 and TRBJ1-6; possible D gene TRBD1, 5 bases. Germline assignment: CDR1 SGHAT and CDR2 FQNNGV. Trimming shortened V by 1 base and J by 4 bases, and 8 bases separated the two germline ends. This CDR3 is 15 amino acids long. CDR3 amino acids: CASSLVKGYNSPLHF. The CDR3 region has the DNA TGTGCCAGCAGCTTAGTAAAGGGGTATAATTCACCCCTCCACTTT.

The gene calls are TRBV19 and TRBJ1-5, with TRBD1 matching 8 bases. The CDR3 contains 15 residues. From germline, CDR1 is LNHDA and CDR2 SQIVND (reference sequence). Losses at the gene ends were 7 bases for V and 6 bases for J; bases not matched to a gene: 11. The CDR3 is CASTQGARLRQPQHF. In nucleotides, the CDR3 is TGTGCCAGTACTCAGGGGGCTCGGTTACGTCAGCCCCAGCATTTT.

This sequence joins TRBV28 and TRBJ2-7, with D possibly TRBD1 on 6 matching bases. The V gene lost 5 bases and the J gene lost 7 bases, with 24 bases spanning the gap. Germline V gene lookup returns CDR1 MDHEN and CDR2 SYDVKM. This CDR3 spans 16 amino acids. This CDR3 reads CASSPSFITGLQEQYF. In DNA, the CDR3 is TGTGCCAGCAGTCCATCGTTCATTACAGGGTTACAAGAGCAGTACTTC.

The rearrangement uses TRBV7-9 and TRBJ1-3; TRBD1 might be the D (5 bases). Germline loops: CDR1 SEHNR, CDR2 FQNEAQ (reference sequence). The CDR3 spans 15 residues. V was shortened by 1 base and J by 5 bases, with 12 bases between the two germline ends. The CDR3 coding sequence is TGTGCCAGCAGCTTAGTGGGGCGTCGACGAAACACCATATATTTT. Protein sequence: CASSLVGRRRNTIYF.

The chain is built from TRBV18 and TRBJ2-7; D might be TRBD1 (5 bases). Germline assignment: CDR1 KGHSH and CDR2 LQKENI. The ends were cut back, 3 bases at V and 2 bases at J, with 11 bases in the middle. The CDR3 is made up of 14 amino acids. The CDR3 here is CASSPRTSTYEQYF. As DNA, the CDR3 is TGTGCCAGCTCACCGAGGACAAGCACCTACGAGCAGTACTTC.